A selection of T cell receptor beta chains follows, all from one sample in a study of cytomegalovirus exposure and HLA in healthy donors. Only in-frame clones appear in the TCRdb table, and some are missing; sequencing was by immunoSEQ multiplex PCR. The repertoire holds about 180,000 clones, with 75% to 85% as singletons. Sequenced sample: PBMCs. All receptors come from a woman aged 55-70 years in good health and CMV-seropositive. CDR3s include the opening cysteine and the closing phenylalanine or tryptophan. A D gene is named only where the DNA matches it firmly. The size of a clone is reported for some rows only, either as once, few or many, or as a class for expanded clones.

d_call	v_call	j_call	clone_size	cdr3_aa	cdr3_nt
.	TRBV6-6	TRBJ2-6	.	CASSQGRAGANVLTF	TGTGCCAGCAGCCAAGGGAGAGCTGGGGCCAACGTCCTGACTTTC
TRBD2	TRBV7-3	TRBJ2-3	.	CASSFTSGGLTDTQYF	TGTGCCAGCAGCTTCACTAGCGGGGGGCTCACAGATACGCAGTATTTT
.	TRBV7-2	TRBJ1-2	.	CASSYQGYYGYTF	TGTGCCAGCAGCTACCAGGGCTACTATGGCTACACCTTC
.	TRBV7-9	TRBJ2-3	.	CASSPNYDTDTQYF	TGTGCCAGCAGTCCCAACTATGACACAGATACGCAGTATTTT
TRBD1	TRBV7-9	TRBJ1-2	.	CASSLGQGAKGYGYTF	TGTGCCAGCAGCTTGGGACAGGGGGCGAAAGGGTATGGCTACACCTTC
TRBD2	TRBV5-1	TRBJ2-3	few	CASSPRGSTDTQYF	TGCGCCAGCAGCCCGCGGGGGAGCACAGATACGCAGTATTTT
TRBD1	TRBV5-5	TRBJ1-1	.	CASSSGDRTEAFF	TGTGCCAGCAGCTCAGGGGACAGAACTGAAGCTTTCTTT
.	TRBV30	TRBJ1-5	.	CAWSAGGTSSQPQHF	TGTGCCTGGAGTGCCGGGGGGACCTCGAGTCAGCCCCAGCATTTT
.	TRBV6-5	TRBJ2-7	few	CASSYAEEGYYEQYF	TGTGCCAGCAGTTACGCCGAGGAGGGATACTACGAGCAGTACTTC
TRBD1	TRBV29-1	TRBJ2-3	.	CSARRDRDTDTQYF	TGCAGCGCTAGAAGGGACAGAGACACAGATACGCAGTATTTT
.	TRBV18	TRBJ2-1	.	CASSPPSRNEQFF	TGTGCCAGCTCACCACCCTCCCGCAATGAGCAGTTCTTC
.	TRBV29-1	TRBJ1-1	.	CSPGGDTEAFF	TGCAGCCCCGGGGGGGACACTGAAGCTTTCTTT
.	TRBV19	TRBJ2-7	.	CASSQGGQLQEQYF	TGTGCCAGTAGTCAGGGGGGTCAACTTCAGGAGCAGTACTTC
.	TRBV7-7	TRBJ2-2	once	CASSPDYTGAVGELFF	TGTGCCAGCAGCCCCGACTACACCGGCGCCGTGGGGGAGCTGTTTTTT
.	TRBV7-9	TRBJ1-3	.	CASSPRQNRWLTGNTIYF	TGTGCCAGCAGCCCCAGACAAAATCGGTGGCTTACCGGAAACACCATATATTTT
.	TRBV28	TRBJ1-1	.	CASTTPREAFF	TGTGCCAGCACTACCCCACGGGAAGCTTTCTTT
TRBD2	TRBV5-4	TRBJ2-5	.	CAITPRLAVPQETQYF	TGTGCCATCACGCCCAGACTAGCGGTCCCCCAAGAGACCCAGTACTTC
TRBD1	TRBV11-2	TRBJ2-7	.	CASSTGLTGLTIEQYF	TGTGCCAGCAGCACTGGGTTGACAGGGCTTACGATTGAGCAGTACTTC
.	TRBV19	TRBJ1-2	.	CASSITGRDGYTF	TGTGCCAGTAGTATAACCGGCCGGGATGGCTACACCTTC
TRBD2	TRBV19	TRBJ2-2	.	CASTTSGSTGELFF	TGTGCCAGTACCACTAGCGGGAGTACCGGGGAGCTGTTTTTT
TRBD1	TRBV7-9	TRBJ1-5	.	CASSYARDRGFLQPQHF	TGTGCCAGCAGCTACGCCCGGGACAGAGGGTTCCTTCAGCCCCAGCATTTT
.	TRBV4-2	TRBJ1-2	few	CASSQDRAGARYGYTF	TGTGCCAGCAGCCAAGATCGGGCGGGGGCTCGCTATGGCTACACCTTC
.	TRBV5-1	TRBJ1-1	.	CASTRGSGGTEAFF	TGCGCCAGCACTCGGGGTAGCGGGGGCACTGAAGCTTTCTTT
.	TRBV27	TRBJ2-3	once	CASKFRSTVSTDTQYF	TGTGCCAGCAAGTTTCGGTCTACAGTTAGCACAGATACGCAGTATTTT
TRBD2	TRBV18	TRBJ2-7	.	CASSPGLASSEQYF	TGTGCCAGCTCACCCGGACTAGCATCAAGCGAGCAGTACTTC
.	TRBV11-1	TRBJ2-5	.	CASSLVSGARETQYF	TGTGCCAGCAGCTTAGTCTCTGGGGCCAGGGAGACCCAGTACTTC
.	TRBV4-2	TRBJ2-4	.	CASSQESLIAIAKNIQYF	TGTGCCAGCAGCCAAGAAAGTCTCATCGCGATAGCCAAAAACATTCAGTACTTC
.	TRBV5-1	TRBJ2-1	.	CASSLAGQPRNEQFF	TGCGCCAGCAGCTTGGCAGGTCAGCCACGAAATGAGCAGTTCTTC
.	TRBV29-1	TRBJ2-5	.	CSVDLQVETQYF	TGCAGCGTTGACTTACAGGTGGAGACCCAGTACTTC
TRBD1	TRBV28	TRBJ1-4	.	CASSETGTGDKLFF	TGTGCCAGCAGTGAGACCGGGACAGGGGACAAACTGTTTTTT
.	TRBV11-2	TRBJ1-6	.	CASRQAYNSPLHF	TGTGCCAGCAGGCAGGCGTATAATTCACCCCTCCACTTT
TRBD1	TRBV29-1	TRBJ2-7	.	CSATGGSSYEQYF	TGCAGCGCGACAGGGGGGAGCTCCTACGAGCAGTACTTC
.	TRBV7-9	TRBJ1-4	.	CASSLRPNEKLFF	TGTGCCAGCAGCTTGCGGCCTAATGAAAAACTGTTTTTT
TRBD2	TRBV28	TRBJ2-3	.	CASSLPPSGVSTDTQYF	TGTGCCAGCAGTCTCCCCCCTAGCGGAGTTAGCACAGATACGCAGTATTTT
TRBD2	TRBV4-1	TRBJ2-7	.	CASSQGGAGGPKEQYF	TGCGCCAGCAGCCAAGGTGGGGCGGGAGGGCCGAAAGAGCAGTACTTC
TRBD1	TRBV5-1	TRBJ2-7	.	CASSSSTGIRGEQYF	TGCGCCAGCAGCTCTTCGACAGGGATAAGAGGCGAGCAGTACTTC